Included here is one T cell receptor beta chain sequence, with context. The target antigen is unknown. The cohort excluded patients with autoimmune disease history or systemic immunosuppression. The V gene's germline CDR1 is SGHVS and CDR2 FNYEAQ. The CDR3 runs to 16 residues. V shed 2 bases and J 4 bases; nucleotides not matched to a gene: 5. This sample was taken from a study of OX40 agonist ivuxolimab in advanced cancers. Across the whole study: Given to patients was ivuxolimab, an agonistic anti-OX40 (CD134) antibody. Whole-study findings and limits: Among T cells, CD8+ cells averaged more expanded clones than CD4+ cells. Antigens targeted by the expanded peripheral T cells were not determined.

The assay was immunoSEQ multiplex PCR, and TCRdb's table has in-frame clones only and misses some. The sample holds about 73,000 clones, 90% seen once. V and J are TRBV7-6 and TRBJ2-1; 10 bases map to TRBD2. The source of this sequence is an adult with an advanced solid tumor such as melanoma, head and neck, liver or kidney cancer. The sample consisted of CD4+ or CD8+ T cells sorted from blood, taken in a trial of the OX40 agonist ivuxolimab. The CDR3 loop is CASSLLAGENYNEQFF. The CDR3, as DNA: TGTGCCAGCAGCTTACTAGCGGGAGAGAATTACAATGAGCAGTTCTTC.